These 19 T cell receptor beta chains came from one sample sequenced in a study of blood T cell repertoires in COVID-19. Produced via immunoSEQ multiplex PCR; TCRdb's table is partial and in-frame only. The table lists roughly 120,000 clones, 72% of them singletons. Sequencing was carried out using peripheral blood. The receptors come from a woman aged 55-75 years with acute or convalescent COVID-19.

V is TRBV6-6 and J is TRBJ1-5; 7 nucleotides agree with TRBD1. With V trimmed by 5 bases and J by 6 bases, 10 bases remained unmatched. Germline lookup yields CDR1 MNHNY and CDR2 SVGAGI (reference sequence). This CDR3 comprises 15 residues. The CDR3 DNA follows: TGTGCCAGCAGTAATCGACAGGGTCAAAGTCAGCCCCAGCATTTT. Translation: CASSNRQGQSQPQHF.

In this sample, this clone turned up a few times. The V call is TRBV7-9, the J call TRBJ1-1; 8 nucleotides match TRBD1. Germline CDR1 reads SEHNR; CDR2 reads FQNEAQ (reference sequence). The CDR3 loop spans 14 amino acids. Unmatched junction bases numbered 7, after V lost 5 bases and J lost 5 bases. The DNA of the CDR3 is TGTGCCAGCAGCACCCGACAGGGGAGGACTGAAGCTTTCTTT. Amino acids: CASSTRQGRTEAFF.

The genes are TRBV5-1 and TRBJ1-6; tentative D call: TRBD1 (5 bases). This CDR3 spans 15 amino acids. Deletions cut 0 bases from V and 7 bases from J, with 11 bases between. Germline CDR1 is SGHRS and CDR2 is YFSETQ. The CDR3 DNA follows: TGCGCCAGCAGCTTGGGGGCAGGGAACAATTCACCCCTCCACTTT. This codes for CASSLGAGNNSPLHF.

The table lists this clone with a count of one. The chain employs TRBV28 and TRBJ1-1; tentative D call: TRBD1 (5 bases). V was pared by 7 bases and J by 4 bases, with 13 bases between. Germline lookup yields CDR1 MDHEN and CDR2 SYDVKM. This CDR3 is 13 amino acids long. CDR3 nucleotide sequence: TGTGCCAGCAATAGGGGTGTGTTCACTGAAGCTTTCTTT. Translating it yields CASNRGVFTEAFF.

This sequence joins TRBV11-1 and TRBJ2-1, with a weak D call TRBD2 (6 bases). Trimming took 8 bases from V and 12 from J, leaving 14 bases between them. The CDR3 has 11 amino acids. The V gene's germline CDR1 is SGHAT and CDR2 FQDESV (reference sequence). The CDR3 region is CASRDSGVQFF. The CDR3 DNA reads TGTGCCAGCCGGGACTCCGGGGTGCAGTTCTTC.

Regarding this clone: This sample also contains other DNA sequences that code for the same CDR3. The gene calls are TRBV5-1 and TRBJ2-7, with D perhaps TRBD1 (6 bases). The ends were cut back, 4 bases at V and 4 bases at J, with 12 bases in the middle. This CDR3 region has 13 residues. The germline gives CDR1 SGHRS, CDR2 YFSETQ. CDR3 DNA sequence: TGCGCCAGCAGCCTACAGGGATCGTACGAGCAGTACTTC. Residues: CASSLQGSYEQYF. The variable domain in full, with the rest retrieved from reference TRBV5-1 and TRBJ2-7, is KAGVTQTPRYLIKTRGQQVTLSCSPISGHRSVSWYQQTPGQGLQFLFEYFSETQRNKGNFPGRFSGRQFSNSRSEMNVSTLELGDSALYLCASSLQGSYEQYFGPGTRLTVT.

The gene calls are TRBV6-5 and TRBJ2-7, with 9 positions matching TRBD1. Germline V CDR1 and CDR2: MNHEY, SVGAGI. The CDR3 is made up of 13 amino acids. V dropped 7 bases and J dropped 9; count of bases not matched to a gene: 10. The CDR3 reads CASNLNTGGGQYF. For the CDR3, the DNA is TGTGCCAGCAATCTAAACACAGGGGGCGGGCAGTACTTC.

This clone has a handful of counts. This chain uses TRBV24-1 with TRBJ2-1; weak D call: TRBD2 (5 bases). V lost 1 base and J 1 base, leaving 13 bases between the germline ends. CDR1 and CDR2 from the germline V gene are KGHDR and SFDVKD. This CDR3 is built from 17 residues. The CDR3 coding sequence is TGTGCCACCAGTGATTTTACGGGGATTGAATCCTACAATGAGCAGTTCTTC. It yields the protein CATSDFTGIESYNEQFF.

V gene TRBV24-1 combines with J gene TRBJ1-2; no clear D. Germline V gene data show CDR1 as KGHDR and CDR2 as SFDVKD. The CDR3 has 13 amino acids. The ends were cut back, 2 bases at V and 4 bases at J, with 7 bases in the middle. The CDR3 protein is CATSDSGSYGYTF. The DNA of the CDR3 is TGTGCCACCAGTGATTCCGGGTCCTATGGCTACACCTTC.

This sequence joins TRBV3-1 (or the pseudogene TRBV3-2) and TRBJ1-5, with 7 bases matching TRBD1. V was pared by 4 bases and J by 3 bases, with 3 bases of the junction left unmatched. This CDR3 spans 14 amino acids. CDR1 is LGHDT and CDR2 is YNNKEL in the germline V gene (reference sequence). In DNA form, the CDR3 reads TGTGCCAGCAGCCGCGGGACAGCCAATCAGCCCCAGCATTTT. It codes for CASSRGTANQPQHF.

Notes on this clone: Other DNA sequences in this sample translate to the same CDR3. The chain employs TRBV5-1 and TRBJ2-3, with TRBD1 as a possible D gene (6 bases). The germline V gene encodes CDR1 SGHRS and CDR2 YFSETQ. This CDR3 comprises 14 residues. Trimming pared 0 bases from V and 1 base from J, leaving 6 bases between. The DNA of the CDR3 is TGCGCCAGCAGCTTGGCAGGGGGCACAGATACGCAGTATTTT. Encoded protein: CASSLAGGTDTQYF.

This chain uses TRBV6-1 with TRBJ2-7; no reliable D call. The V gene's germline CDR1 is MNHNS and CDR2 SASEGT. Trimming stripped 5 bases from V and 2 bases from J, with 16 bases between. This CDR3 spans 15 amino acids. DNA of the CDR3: TGTGCCAGCAGTTTCGGCAGGATGCCGGCCTACGAGCAGTACTTC. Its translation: CASSFGRMPAYEQYF.

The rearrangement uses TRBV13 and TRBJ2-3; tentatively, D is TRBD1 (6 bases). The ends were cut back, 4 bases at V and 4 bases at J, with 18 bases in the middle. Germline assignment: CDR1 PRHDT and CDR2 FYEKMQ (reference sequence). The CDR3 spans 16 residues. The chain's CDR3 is CASSSVWGQGSDTQYF. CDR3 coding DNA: TGTGCCAGCAGCTCCGTCTGGGGTCAGGGGTCAGATACGCAGTATTTT.

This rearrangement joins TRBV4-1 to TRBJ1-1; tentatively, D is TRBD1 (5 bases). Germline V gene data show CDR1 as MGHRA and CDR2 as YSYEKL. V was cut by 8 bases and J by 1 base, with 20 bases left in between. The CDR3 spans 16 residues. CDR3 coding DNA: TGCGCCAGCCGCGGGGGAATTACTGGGGGGAACACTGAAGCTTTCTTT. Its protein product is CASRGGITGGNTEAFF.

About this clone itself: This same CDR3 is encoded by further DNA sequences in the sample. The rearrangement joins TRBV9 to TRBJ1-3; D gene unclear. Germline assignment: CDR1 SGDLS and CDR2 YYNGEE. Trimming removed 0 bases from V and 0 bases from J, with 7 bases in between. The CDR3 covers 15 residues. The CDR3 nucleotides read TGTGCCAGCAGCGTAGGTAGTACCTCTGGAAACACCATATATTTT. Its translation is CASSVGSTSGNTIYF.

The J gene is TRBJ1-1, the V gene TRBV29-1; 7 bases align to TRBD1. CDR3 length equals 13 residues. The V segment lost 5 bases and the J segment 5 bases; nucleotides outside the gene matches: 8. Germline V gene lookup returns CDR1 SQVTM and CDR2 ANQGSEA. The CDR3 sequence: CSVFGAGGTEAFF. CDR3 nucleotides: TGCAGCGTTTTTGGTGCAGGGGGGACTGAAGCTTTCTTT.

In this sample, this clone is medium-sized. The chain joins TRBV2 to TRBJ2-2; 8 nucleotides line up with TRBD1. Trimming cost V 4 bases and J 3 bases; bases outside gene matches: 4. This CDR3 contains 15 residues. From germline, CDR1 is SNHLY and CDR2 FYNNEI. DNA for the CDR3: TGTGCCAGCAGTGGGCAGGGGGCCGACACCGGGGAGCTGTTTTTT. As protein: CASSGQGADTGELFF.

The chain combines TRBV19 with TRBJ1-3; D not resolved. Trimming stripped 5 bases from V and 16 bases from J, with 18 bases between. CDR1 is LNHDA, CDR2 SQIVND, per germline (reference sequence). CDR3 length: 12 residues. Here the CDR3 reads CASSLTNGISYF. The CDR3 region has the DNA TGTGCCAGTAGTTTGACAAACGGAATATCTTATTTT. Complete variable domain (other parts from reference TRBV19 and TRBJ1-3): DGGITQSPKYLFRKEGQNVTLSCEQNLNHDAMYWYRQDPGQGLRLIYYSQIVNDFQKGDIAEGYSVSREKKESFPLTVTSAQKNPTAFYLCASSLTNGISYFGEGSWLTVV.

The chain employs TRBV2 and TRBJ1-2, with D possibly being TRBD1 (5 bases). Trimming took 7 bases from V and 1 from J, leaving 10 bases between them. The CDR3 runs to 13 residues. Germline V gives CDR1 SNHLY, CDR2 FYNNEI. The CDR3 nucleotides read TGTGCCAGCAACATAGACAGTAACTATGGCTACACCTTC. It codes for CASNIDSNYGYTF. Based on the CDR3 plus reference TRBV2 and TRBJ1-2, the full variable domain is EPEVTQTPSHQVTQMGQEVILRCVPISNHLYFYWYRQILGQKVEFLVSFYNNEISEKSEIFDDQFSVERPDGSNFTLKIRSTKLEDSAMYFCASNIDSNYGYTFGSGTRLTVV.